Shown below are 22 T cell receptor beta chains from a single sample sequenced in a study of blood T cell repertoires in COVID-19. The assay was immunoSEQ multiplex PCR, and TCRdb's table has in-frame clones only and misses some. Altogether 400,000 or so clones are present, 88% being singletons, with the ten largest covering approximately 2.1%. The specimen was PBMCs or T cells enriched from blood (not recorded which). Every receptor here comes from a woman between 35 and 50 years old with acute COVID-19.

This clone occurred a few times. Other DNA sequences in this specimen translate into the identical CDR3. This chain links TRBV19 with TRBJ1-1; the D gene is possibly TRBD1 (5 bases). The germline V and J ends were trimmed by 3 bases and 4 bases, with 6 bases remaining between them. CDR3 size: 12 residues. CDR1 is LNHDA, CDR2 SQIVND, per germline (reference sequence). DNA of the CDR3: TGTGCCAGTAGTATGGGGGGCACTGAAGCTTTCTTT. This encodes CASSMGGTEAFF.

The chain links TRBV27 to TRBJ1-1, with D hard to call. The V gene lost 3 bases and the J gene lost 0 bases, with 5 bases spanning the gap. The V gene's germline CDR1 is MNHEY and CDR2 SMNVEV (reference sequence). The length of the CDR3 is 13 residues. The CDR3 loop is CASSFGMNTEAFF. The CDR3 nucleotides are TGTGCCAGCAGTTTCGGGATGAACACTGAAGCTTTCTTT.

This sequence joins TRBV4-1 and TRBJ1-4; 7 bases agree with TRBD1. The CDR3 spans 16 residues. The V gene's germline CDR1 is MGHRA and CDR2 YSYEKL. After removal of 0 bases from V and 5 bases from J, the junction contained 6 bases not matched to a gene. CDR3 in amino acids: CASSQDRGTANEKLFF. CDR3 coding DNA: TGCGCCAGCAGCCAAGATCGCGGGACAGCAAATGAAAAACTGTTTTTT.

This sequence joins TRBV10-3 and TRBJ2-7, with D possibly TRBD2 on 6 matching bases. Trimming removed 0 bases from V and 1 base from J, with 7 bases in between. This CDR3 region has 14 residues. CDR1 is ENHRY, CDR2 SYGVKD, per germline. CDR3 nucleotides: TGTGCCATCAGTGAGTCGCGGGGATCCTACGAGCAGTACTTC. Translated: CAISESRGSYEQYF.

To note about this clone: Within the sample, other DNA sequences also encode this same CDR3. This chain uses TRBV19 with TRBJ1-5; D not resolved. V lost 1 base and J lost 4, with 8 bases in between. Germline CDR1 and CDR2: LNHDA and SQIVND (reference sequence). CDR3 length: 14 amino acids. This CDR3 reads CASSIAGNNQPQHF. The CDR3 DNA is TGTGCCAGTAGTATAGCGGGAAATAATCAGCCCCAGCATTTT.

The CDR3 loop is CASSYDRAYGYTF. CDR3 bases: TGTGCCAGCAGTTACGACAGAGCCTATGGCTACACCTTC. The V call is TRBV6-5, the J call TRBJ1-2, with D perhaps matching TRBD1 (5 bases). This CDR3 spans 13 amino acids. Germline V lookup: CDR1 MNHEY, CDR2 SVGAGI. Between the trimmed V and J ends, which lost 2 bases and 4 bases, there was a span of 8 bases.

The rearrangement uses TRBV19 and TRBJ2-2; no firm D call. Trimming shortened V by 6 bases and J by 0 bases, and 8 bases separated the two germline ends. Germline assignment: CDR1 LNHDA and CDR2 SQIVND (reference sequence). The CDR3 is 14 residues long. The CDR3 reads CASSEQSNTGELFF. CDR3 bases: TGTGCCAGTAGCGAACAGTCGAACACCGGGGAGCTGTTTTTT.

This clone has just one count. This rearrangement joins TRBV30 to TRBJ1-3, with 8 bases that match TRBD1. The CDR3 consists of 14 residues. The V segment lost 7 bases and the J segment 0 bases; nucleotides outside the gene matches: 5. From germline, CDR1 is GTSNPN and CDR2 SVGIG (reference sequence). CDR3 nucleotides: TGTGCCTTTCAGGGGGCGGCCTCTGGAAACACCATATATTTT. Translated, it gives CAFQGAASGNTIYF. Full variable domain (rest looked up from reference TRBV30 and TRBJ1-3): SQTIHQWPATLVQPVGSPLSLECTVEGTSNPNLYWYRQAAGRGLQLLFYSVGIGQISSEVPQNLSASRPQDRQFILSSKKLLLSDSGFYLCAFQGAASGNTIYFGEGSWLTVV.

The chain links TRBV6-5 to TRBJ2-7, with a weak D call TRBD2 (6 bases). Germline lookup yields CDR1 MNHEY and CDR2 SVGAGI. V was clipped by 7 bases and J by 7 bases, with 14 bases between them. This CDR3 region has 12 residues. This chain's CDR3 is CASTRQSGEQYF. DNA of the CDR3: TGTGCCAGCACCCGCCAGAGCGGGGAGCAGTACTTC.

The chain combines TRBV5-1 with TRBJ1-2, with D perhaps TRBD1 (5 bases). Germline V lookup: CDR1 SGHRS, CDR2 YFSETQ. The V end was cut by 0 bases, the J end by 6 bases, with 12 bases between. This CDR3 has 14 amino acids. In nucleotides, the CDR3 is TGCGCCAGCAGCTTGGAGGCCAGGGTGGATGGCTACACCTTC. Protein sequence: CASSLEARVDGYTF.

This sequence joins TRBV2 and TRBJ2-5; 8 nucleotides align to TRBD2. Germline CDR1 is SNHLY and CDR2 is FYNNEI. The trim removed 7 bases at V and 6 bases at J, leaving 10 bases unmatched. This CDR3 has 14 residues. The CDR3 DNA sequence: TGTGCCAGCATCCCAGCGGGGGTCGATCAGACCCAGTACTTC. Its translation: CASIPAGVDQTQYF.

V is TRBV27 and J is TRBJ1-1; D not resolved. Trimming left V 2 bases short and J 1 base short, with 11 bases between. The germline gives CDR1 MNHEY, CDR2 SMNVEV (reference sequence). This CDR3 comprises 15 residues. Written as DNA, the CDR3 is TGTGCCAGCAGTTTAGGGCAACCAGGGAACACTGAAGCTTTCTTT. Translation gives CASSLGQPGNTEAFF.

The chain links TRBV4-1 to TRBJ2-5, with D uncertain. V lost 4 bases and J 8 bases, leaving 11 bases between the germline ends. Germline V gives CDR1 MGHRA, CDR2 YSYEKL. CDR3 length: 12 amino acids. CDR3 bases: TGCGCCAGCAGCCCCCTGCGCGGTACCCAGTACTTC. This gives the protein CASSPLRGTQYF.

The chain employs TRBV4-2 and TRBJ2-7; TRBD1 matches 11 bases. This CDR3 comprises 15 residues. J gave up 4 bases and V 2 bases, and 4 bases lay outside the gene matches. The germline V gene has CDR1 LGHNA and CDR2 YNFKEQ. CDR3 coding DNA: TGTGCCAGCAGCCAACGGACAGGGGGCGGATACGAGCAGTACTTC. This translates into CASSQRTGGGYEQYF.

The CDR3 loop is CASSPSGSEQYF. In nucleotides, the CDR3 is TGTGCCAGCAGCCCGTCGGGGTCCGAGCAGTACTTC. J is TRBJ2-7 and V is TRBV5-6; D is possibly TRBD2 (5 bases). V was cut by 4 bases and J by 6 bases, with 11 bases left in between. Germline loops: CDR1 SGHDT, CDR2 YYEEEE. This CDR3 is 12 amino acids long. Full variable domain (remainder filled in from reference TRBV5-6 and TRBJ2-7): DAGVTQSPTHLIKTRGQQVTLRCSPKSGHDTVSWYQQALGQGPQFIFQYYEEEERQRGNFPDRFSGHQFPNYSSELNVNALLLGDSALYLCASSPSGSEQYFGPGTRLTVT.

This clone was observed a single time. The chain has TRBV3-1 (or the pseudogene TRBV3-2) and TRBJ2-7; TRBD2 agrees at 7 bases. The CDR3 runs 15 residues. Germline-derived CDR1 and CDR2 are LGHDT and YNNKEL (reference sequence). V lost 4 bases to trimming and J lost 2 bases; unmatched junction nucleotides: 8. The chain's CDR3 is CASSLHGGSAYEQYF. The CDR3 DNA reads as TGTGCCAGCAGCCTACACGGGGGGTCGGCCTACGAGCAGTACTTC.

This chain joins TRBV5-4 and TRBJ2-7; the match to TRBD2 covers 8 bases. V trimming: 3 bases; J trimming: 3 bases; junction bases outside the gene matches: 11. The CDR3 is 16 residues long. The germline V gene has CDR1 SGHNT and CDR2 YYREEE (reference sequence). The CDR3 loop is CASSSGGGPGIYEQYF. Here the CDR3 DNA reads TGTGCCAGCAGCTCGGGGGGGGGACCGGGCATCTACGAGCAGTACTTC.

This clone occurred once. The CDR3 coding sequence is TGTGCCAGCAGCTCCTCCGGGACAGGGAAGGAAAAACTGTTTTTT. Its translation: CASSSSGTGKEKLFF. The gene calls are TRBV7-9 and TRBJ1-4, with 9 bases identical to TRBD1. The CDR3 runs 15 residues. Germline CDR1 SEHNR, CDR2 FQNEAQ (reference sequence). J gave up 8 bases and V 4 bases, and 8 bases lay outside the gene matches.

The CDR3: CATSRDYRAPDTQYF. As DNA, the CDR3 is TGTGCCACCAGCAGGGATTACAGGGCCCCAGATACGCAGTATTTT. The V gene is TRBV15, the J gene TRBJ2-3; a weak D match, TRBD1 (6 bases). CDR1 is LNHNV, CDR2 YYDKDF, per germline (reference sequence). The CDR3 is made up of 15 amino acids. Trimming left V 3 bases short and J 4 bases short, with 14 bases between.

The chain links TRBV6-1 to TRBJ2-1; perhaps TRBD2 as D (6 bases). The germline CDR1 and CDR2 sequences are MNHNS and SASEGT. This CDR3 contains 16 residues. Trimming cost V 4 bases and J 0 bases, with 13 bases left between them. The DNA for the CDR3 is TGTGCCAGCAGTGGGTTGCGGGGCAGCTCCTACAATGAGCAGTTCTTC. This sequence encodes CASSGLRGSSYNEQFF.

The J gene is TRBJ1-3, the V gene TRBV30; possibly TRBD1 for D (6 bases). The CDR3 has 16 amino acids. With 0 bases removed from V and 2 bases from J, the gap between germline ends came to 14 bases. The germline gives CDR1 GTSNPN, CDR2 SVGIG (reference sequence). The DNA of the CDR3 is TGTGCCTGGAGTGTACTCGGGGGGGCCCCTGGAAACACCATATATTTT. This gives the protein CAWSVLGGAPGNTIYF.

The chain has TRBV14 and TRBJ1-2, with 10 bases identical to TRBD1. Germline V gene sequence: CDR1 SGHDN, CDR2 FVKESK. V lost 4 bases and J lost 8; bases outside the gene matches: 7. The CDR3 is 14 amino acids. DNA for the CDR3: TGTGCCAGCAGCCCTAGGACAGGGGGTGTCGGCTACACCTTC. Translated, it gives CASSPRTGGVGYTF.